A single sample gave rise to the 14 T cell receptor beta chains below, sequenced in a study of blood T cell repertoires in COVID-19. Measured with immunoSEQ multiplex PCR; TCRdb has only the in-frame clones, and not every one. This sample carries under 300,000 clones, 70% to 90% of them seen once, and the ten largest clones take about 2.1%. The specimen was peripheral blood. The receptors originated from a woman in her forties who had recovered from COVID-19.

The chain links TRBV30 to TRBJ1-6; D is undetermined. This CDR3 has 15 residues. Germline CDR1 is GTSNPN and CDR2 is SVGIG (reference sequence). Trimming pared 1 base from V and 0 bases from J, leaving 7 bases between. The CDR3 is CAWSELASYNSPLHF. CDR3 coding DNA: TGTGCCTGGAGTGAATTGGCCTCCTATAATTCACCCCTCCACTTT.

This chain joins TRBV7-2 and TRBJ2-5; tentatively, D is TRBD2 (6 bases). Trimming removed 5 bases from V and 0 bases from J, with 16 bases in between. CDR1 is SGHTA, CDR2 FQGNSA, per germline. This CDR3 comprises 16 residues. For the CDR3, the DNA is TGTGCCAGCAGCAAAAGTAGCGGAGCGAACCAAGAGACCCAGTACTTC. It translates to CASSKSSGANQETQYF.

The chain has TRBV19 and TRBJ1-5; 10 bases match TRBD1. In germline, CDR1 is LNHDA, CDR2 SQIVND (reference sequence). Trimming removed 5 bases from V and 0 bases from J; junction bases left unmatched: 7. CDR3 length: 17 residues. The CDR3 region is CASSPRTGGNSNQPQHF. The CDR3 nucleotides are TGTGCCAGTAGTCCACGGACAGGGGGGAATAGCAATCAGCCCCAGCATTTT.

DNA for the CDR3: TGTGCCAGCAGTTACGGGGGCGACAATTCACCCCTCCACTTT. This sequence encodes CASSYGGDNSPLHF. This sequence joins TRBV6-6 and TRBJ1-6; possibly TRBD1 for D (6 bases). Germline V gives CDR1 MNHNY, CDR2 SVGAGI (reference sequence). The CDR3 extends over 14 amino acids. The V gene lost 2 bases and the J gene lost 7 bases, with 9 bases spanning the gap.

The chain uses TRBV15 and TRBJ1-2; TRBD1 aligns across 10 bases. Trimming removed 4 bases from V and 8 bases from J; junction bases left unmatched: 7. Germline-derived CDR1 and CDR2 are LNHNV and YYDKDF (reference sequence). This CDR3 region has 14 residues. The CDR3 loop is CATSTMTGGGGYTF. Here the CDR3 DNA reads TGTGCCACCAGCACCATGACAGGGGGCGGGGGCTACACCTTC.

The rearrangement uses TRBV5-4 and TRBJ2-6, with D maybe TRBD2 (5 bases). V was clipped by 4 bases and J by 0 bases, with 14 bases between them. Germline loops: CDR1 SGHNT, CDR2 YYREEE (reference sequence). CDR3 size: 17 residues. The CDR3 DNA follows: TGTGCCAGCAGCGTCGGTTACGGGGTCTCTGGGGCCAACGTCCTGACTTTC. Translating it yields CASSVGYGVSGANVLTF.

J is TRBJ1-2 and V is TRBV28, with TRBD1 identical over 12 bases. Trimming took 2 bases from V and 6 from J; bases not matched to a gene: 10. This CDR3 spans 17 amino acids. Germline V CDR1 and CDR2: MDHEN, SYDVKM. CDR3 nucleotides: TGTGCCAGCAGTTTAATGGCGGGGGACAGGGGGCTTCATGGCTACACCTTC. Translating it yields CASSLMAGDRGLHGYTF.

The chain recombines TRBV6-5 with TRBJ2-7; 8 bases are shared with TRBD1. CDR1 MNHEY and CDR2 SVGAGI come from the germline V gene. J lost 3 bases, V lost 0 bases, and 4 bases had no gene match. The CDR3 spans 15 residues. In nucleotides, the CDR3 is TGTGCCAGCAGTTACTCGGTACAGGGGGTCTACGAGCAGTACTTC. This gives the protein CASSYSVQGVYEQYF.

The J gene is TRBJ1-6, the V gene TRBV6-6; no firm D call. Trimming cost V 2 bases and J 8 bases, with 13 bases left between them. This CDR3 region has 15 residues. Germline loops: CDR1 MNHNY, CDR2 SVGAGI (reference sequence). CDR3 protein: CASSYGPVPDSPLHF. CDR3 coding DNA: TGTGCCAGCAGTTACGGCCCCGTCCCCGATTCACCCCTCCACTTT.

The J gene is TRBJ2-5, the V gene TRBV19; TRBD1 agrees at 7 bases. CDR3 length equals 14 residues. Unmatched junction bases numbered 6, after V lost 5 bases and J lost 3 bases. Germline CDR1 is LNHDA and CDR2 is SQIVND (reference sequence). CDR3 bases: TGTGCCAGTAGTGTAACAGGGGCGGAAGAGACCCAGTACTTC. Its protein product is CASSVTGAEETQYF. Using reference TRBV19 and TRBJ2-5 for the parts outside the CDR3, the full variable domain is DGGITQSPKYLFRKEGQNVTLSCEQNLNHDAMYWYRQDPGQGLRLIYYSQIVNDFQKGDIAEGYSVSREKKESFPLTVTSAQKNPTAFYLCASSVTGAEETQYFGPGTRLLVL.

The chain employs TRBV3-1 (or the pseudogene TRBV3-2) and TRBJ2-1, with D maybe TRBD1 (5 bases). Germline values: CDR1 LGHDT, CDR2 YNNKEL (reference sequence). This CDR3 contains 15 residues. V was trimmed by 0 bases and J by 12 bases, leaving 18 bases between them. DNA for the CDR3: TGTGCCAGCAGCCAAGAATTTGGTACCCCCCAGGGGCAGTTCTTC. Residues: CASSQEFGTPQGQFF.

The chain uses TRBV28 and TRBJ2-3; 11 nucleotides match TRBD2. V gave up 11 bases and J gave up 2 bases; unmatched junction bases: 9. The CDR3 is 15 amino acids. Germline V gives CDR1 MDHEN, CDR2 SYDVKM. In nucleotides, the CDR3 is TGTGCCGTGCTCGGGACTAGCGGTAACACAGATACGCAGTATTTT. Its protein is CAVLGTSGNTDTQYF.

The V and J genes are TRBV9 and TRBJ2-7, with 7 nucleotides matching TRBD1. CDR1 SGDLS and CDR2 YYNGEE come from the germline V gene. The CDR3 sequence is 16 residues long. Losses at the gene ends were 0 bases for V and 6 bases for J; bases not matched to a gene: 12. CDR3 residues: CASSVAKQGPLGEQYF. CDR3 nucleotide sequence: TGTGCCAGCAGCGTAGCTAAACAGGGGCCTTTGGGCGAGCAGTACTTC.

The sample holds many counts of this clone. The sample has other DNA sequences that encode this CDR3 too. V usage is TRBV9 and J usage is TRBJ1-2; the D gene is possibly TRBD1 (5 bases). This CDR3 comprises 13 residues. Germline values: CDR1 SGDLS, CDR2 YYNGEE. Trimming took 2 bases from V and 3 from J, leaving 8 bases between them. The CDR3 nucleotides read TGTGCCAGCAGCGTCGGGGGTGACTATGGCTACACCTTC. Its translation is CASSVGGDYGYTF.